The next 12 T cell receptor beta chains were all read from a single sample in a study of vaccination and CD4 T cells after COVID-19. No antigen has been assigned to these receptors. The study sequenced cultured CD4+ T cell DNA using the Oncomine TCR Beta short-read assay. TCRdb reprocessed the PCR reads via MiXCR and lists one record per CDR3 protein. Altogether 20,000 to 25,000 distinct CDR3 sequences are present, about 64% being singletons, with the ten largest covering 15% to 20%. Indicated treatment: approximately nine-day PBMC culture with coronavirus spike peptide pools or control peptides (ViraFEST assay). The input for sequencing was CD4+ T cells from blood, cultured in vitro, taken after SARS-CoV-2 vaccination. The receptors originated from a human donor who received a COVID-19 vaccine.

This clonotype was detected only a few times. V usage is TRBV10-3 and J usage is TRBJ1-3; D remains ambiguous. V lost 6 bases and J 0 bases, leaving 12 bases between the germline ends. Germline loops: CDR1 ENHRY, CDR2 SYGVKD. The CDR3 totals 15 residues. Here the CDR3 reads CAISQSQSSGNTIYF. CDR3 DNA: TGTGCCATCAGCCAGTCACAGAGCTCTGGAAACACCATATATTTT.

The CDR3 nucleotides are TGTGCCAGCAGTTACTCGAAACAGCTCCTAAATCAGCCCCAGCATTTT. Translating gives CASSYSKQLLNQPQHF. The chain combines TRBV6-2 or TRBV6-3 with TRBJ1-5; D is unclear. Deletions cut 0 bases from V and 4 bases from J, with 13 bases between. Germline V lookup: CDR1 MNHEY, CDR2 SVGEGT. The CDR3 extends over 16 amino acids.

This chain joins TRBV5-6 and TRBJ2-7, with 10 bases lining up with TRBD1. Germline trimming cut 4 bases from V and 7 bases from J; bases unmatched to any gene: 11. The length of the CDR3 is 15 residues. Germline CDR1 is SGHDT and CDR2 is YYEEEE. The CDR3 here is CASSAHAGTGVEQYF. In nucleotides, the CDR3 is TGTGCCAGCAGCGCTCACGCCGGGACAGGGGTTGAGCAGTACTTC.

This chain links TRBV10-2 with TRBJ2-2, with 7 nucleotides matching TRBD1. Germline CDR1 WSHSY, CDR2 SAAADI. V lost 7 bases, J lost 4 bases, and 9 bases stayed unmatched. This CDR3 contains 15 residues. CDR3 sequence reads: CASKPTGASTGELFF. DNA for the CDR3: TGCGCCAGCAAACCCACAGGGGCATCCACCGGGGAGCTGTTTTTT.

Worth noting for this clonotype: Compared with germline, one end of the junction differs, possibly owing to a read error. V gene TRBV6-1 combines with J gene TRBJ1-2; D is perhaps TRBD1 (5 bases). Germline loops: CDR1 MNHNS, CDR2 SASEGT. The CDR3 is made up of 13 amino acids. CDR3 sequence (DNA): TGTGCCATCAGTGAGTCGGGGCTAACTGGCTACACCTTC. Its protein is CAISESGLTGYTF.

V and J are TRBV15 and TRBJ1-1; perhaps TRBD1 as D (5 bases). This CDR3 has 12 amino acids. Germline V lookup: CDR1 LNHNV, CDR2 YYDKDF (reference sequence). V shed 9 bases and J shed 5 bases, with 13 bases lying between them. Written as DNA, the CDR3 is TGTGCCACAGGGGACCAGATGACTGAAGCTTTCTTT. This gives the protein CATGDQMTEAFF.

The rearrangement links TRBV7-2 to TRBJ1-5; no reliable D call. This CDR3 comprises 14 residues. Between the trimmed V and J ends, which lost 3 bases and 5 bases, there was a span of 11 bases. Germline V gene sequence: CDR1 SGHTA, CDR2 FQGNSA. DNA of the CDR3: TGTGCCAGCAGCTTTAATGCGGACGATCAGCCCCAGCATTTT. Its protein is CASSFNADDQPQHF.

The chain has TRBV6-5 and TRBJ1-6, with 7 bases that match TRBD1. Germline CDR1 reads MNHEY; CDR2 reads SVGAGI. J gave up 6 bases and V 2 bases, and 10 bases lay outside the gene matches. This CDR3 is 17 amino acids long. The CDR3 loop is CASSYRSGDSFNSPLHF. The CDR3 nucleotides are TGTGCCAGCAGTTACCGATCCGGGGACAGTTTTAATTCACCCCTCCACTTT.

The chain carries TRBV20-1 and TRBJ2-7; tentatively, D is TRBD1 (5 bases). CDR3 length equals 15 residues. Germline assignment: CDR1 DFQATT and CDR2 SNEGSKA (reference sequence). Between the trimmed V and J ends, which lost 0 bases and 1 base, there was a span of 13 bases. CDR3 nucleotides: TGCAGTGCTAGAGATCGCCGGGCAGGGTCCTACGAGCAGTACTTC. Amino acids: CSARDRRAGSYEQYF.

The chain uses TRBV30 and TRBJ2-6, with 9 bases fitting TRBD1. Germline assignment: CDR1 GTSNPN and CDR2 SVGIG (reference sequence). Germline trimming cut 3 bases from V and 0 bases from J; bases unmatched to any gene: 6. This CDR3 is built from 17 residues. The CDR3 region is CAWRRDRVSSGANVLTF. Written as DNA, the CDR3 is TGTGCCTGGAGACGGGACAGGGTCTCCTCTGGGGCCAACGTCCTGACTTTC.

This chain uses TRBV19 with TRBJ2-7; D tentatively reads TRBD1 or TRBD2 (5 bases each). This CDR3 is 13 amino acids long. CDR1 LNHDA and CDR2 SQIVND come from the germline V gene (reference sequence). V dropped 5 bases and J dropped 12 bases, with 20 bases sitting between them. The CDR3 spells CASSPSSGPGRYF. DNA for the CDR3: TGTGCCAGTAGTCCCTCCTCGGGACCCGGACGGTACTTC. The variable domain in full, with the rest retrieved from reference TRBV19 and TRBJ2-7, is DGGITQSPKYLFRKEGQNVTLSCEQNLNHDAMYWYRQDPGQGLRLIYYSQIVNDFQKGDIAEGYSVSREKKESFPLTVTSAQKNPTAFYLCASSPSSGPGRYFGPGTRLTVT.

This clonotype was recorded only once. This chain uses TRBV7-2 with TRBJ1-4; 10 nucleotides line up with TRBD1. This CDR3 comprises 15 residues. J lost 5 bases, V lost 2 bases, and 2 bases had no gene match. The V gene's germline CDR1 is SGHTA and CDR2 FQGNSA. CDR3 coding DNA: TGTGCCAGCAGCTTATGGACAGGGGGGAATGAAAAACTGTTTTTT. Residues: CASSLWTGGNEKLFF.